Presented here are 6 T cell receptor beta chains from one specimen sequenced in a study of T cells after posttransplantation cyclophosphamide. A marrow graft followed busulfan-fludarabine conditioning, with cyclophosphamide on days +3 and +4. Method: immunoSEQ multiplex PCR; TCRdb's copy keeps in-frame clones and lacks some. The sample yields about 6,700 clones, 81% seen once. This specimen was PBMCs, taken after allogeneic stem cell transplant with posttransplant cyclophosphamide. The source is a female patient aged 45-60 years who received an allogeneic stem cell transplant from a related donor, was CMV-positive, and had no GVHD. Some T cells may be supplied by the graft donor.

This clone was observed a handful of times. CDR3 in DNA: TGTGCCAGCACCCCCGCCGGGACTAGCGGGAGTAATGAGCAGTTCTTC. Translation gives CASTPAGTSGSNEQFF. The chain recombines TRBV28 with TRBJ2-1, with 14 bases lining up with TRBD2. The CDR3 sequence is 16 residues long. Trimming at V came to 7 bases and at J to 7 bases, leaving 9 bases not matched to a gene. Germline lookup yields CDR1 MDHEN and CDR2 SYDVKM.

The chain joins TRBV28 to TRBJ1-1; unclear D gene. V lost 2 bases and J 1 base, leaving 11 bases between the germline ends. Germline V gene lookup returns CDR1 MDHEN and CDR2 SYDVKM. CDR3 length: 15 amino acids. This CDR3 reads CASSLSPPRNTEAFF. CDR3 DNA sequence: TGTGCCAGCAGTTTAAGCCCTCCGAGGAACACTGAAGCTTTCTTT.

J is TRBJ2-5 and V is TRBV15; possible D gene TRBD2, 6 bases. The CDR3 is 15 amino acids. V lost 0 bases, J lost 4 bases, and 12 bases lay in between. Germline-derived CDR1 and CDR2 are LNHNV and YYDKDF (reference sequence). The CDR3 region is CATSREAIGGETQYF. In nucleotides, the CDR3 is TGTGCCACCAGCAGAGAGGCGATCGGGGGAGAGACCCAGTACTTC.

As DNA, the CDR3 is TGTGCCAGCAGTTCCCCGGGCATCTCGGGGTCTTACAATGAGCAGTTCTTC. Its translation is CASSSPGISGSYNEQFF. This chain uses TRBV28 with TRBJ2-1; tentatively, D is TRBD2 (5 bases). The CDR3 sequence is 17 residues long. With 4 bases removed from V and 4 bases from J, the gap between germline ends came to 20 bases. Germline V gene lookup returns CDR1 MDHEN and CDR2 SYDVKM.

This clone was found once. The chain combines TRBV7-7 with TRBJ2-1; D may be TRBD2 (6 bases). Germline CDR1 is SSHAT and CDR2 is FNYEAQ (reference sequence). V lost 1 base and J lost 9, with 13 bases in between. This CDR3 region has 14 residues. CDR3 protein: CASSLGRGSGEQFF. The CDR3 DNA reads TGTGCCAGCAGCTTAGGTCGGGGGAGTGGTGAGCAGTTCTTC.

The table lists this clone with a count of one. The gene calls are TRBV5-1 and TRBJ2-3; D call uncertain. The CDR3 is 12 amino acids. The V and J ends lost 2 bases and 6 bases respectively, with 7 bases between them. Germline V gives CDR1 SGHRS, CDR2 YFSETQ. The CDR3 spells CASSFPEDTQYF. The CDR3 nucleotides read TGCGCCAGCAGCTTCCCTGAGGATACGCAGTATTTT.